The sequence of this T cell receptor beta chain was determined in a study of shared clonotypes between healthy human individuals. Assay used: immunoSEQ multiplex PCR; TCRdb lists only in-frame clones, some missing. The profile shows around 2.5 million clones, more than 85% of them singletons. V shed 2 bases, J shed 4 bases, and the junction held 2 bases outside the gene matches. The CDR3 has 15 residues. Germline V gives CDR1 MDHEN, CDR2 SYDVKM. Sequencing input: naive CD4+ T cells from PBMCs. Sample subset: CD45RA+ positively selected. The gene calls are TRBV28 and TRBJ1-3; TRBD1 matches at 10 bases. This TCR was sampled from a man between 18 and 29 years old in good health. Some clones in this sample may be carry-over from other donors' samples. The CDR3 sequence is CASSLLGQGGNTIYF. DNA for the CDR3: TGTGCCAGCAGTTTACTGGGACAGGGGGGAAACACCATATATTTT. Together with reference TRBV28 and TRBJ1-3, the CDR3 gives the full variable domain: DVKVTQSSRYLVKRTGEKVFLECVQDMDHENMFWYRQDPGLGLRLIYFSYDVKMKEKGDIPEGYSVSREKKERFSLILESASTNQTSMYLCASSLLGQGGNTIYFGEGSWLTVV.